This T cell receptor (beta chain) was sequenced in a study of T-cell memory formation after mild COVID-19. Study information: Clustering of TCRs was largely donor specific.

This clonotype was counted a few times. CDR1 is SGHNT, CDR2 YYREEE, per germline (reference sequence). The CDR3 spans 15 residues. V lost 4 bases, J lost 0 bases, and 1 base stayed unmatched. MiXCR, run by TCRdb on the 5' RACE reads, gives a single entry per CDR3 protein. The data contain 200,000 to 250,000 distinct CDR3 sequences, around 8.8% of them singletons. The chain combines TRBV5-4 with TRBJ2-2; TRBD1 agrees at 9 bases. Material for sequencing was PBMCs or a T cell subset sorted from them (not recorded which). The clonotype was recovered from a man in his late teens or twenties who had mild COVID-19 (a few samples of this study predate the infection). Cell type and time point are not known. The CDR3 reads CASSRDRANTGELFF. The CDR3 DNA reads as TGTGCCAGCAGCAGGGACAGGGCGAACACCGGGGAGCTGTTTTTT. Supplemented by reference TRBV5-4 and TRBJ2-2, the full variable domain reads ETGVTQSPTHLIKTRGQQVTLRCSSQSGHNTVSWYQQALGQGPQFIFQYYREEENGRGNFPPRFSGLQFPNYSSELNVNALELDDSALYLCASSRDRANTGELFFGEGSRLTVL.